This record concerns one T cell receptor (beta chain) sequence. This entry is derived from a study of technical replicates of blood from a few donors. Germline CDR1 is MNHEY and CDR2 is SVGAGI. V was pared by 8 bases and J by 4 bases, with 10 bases of the junction left unmatched. CDR3 length equals 14 residues. Data came from immunoSEQ multiplex PCR; TCRdb stores just in-frame clones and leaves some out. The profile covers over 55,000 clones, with 87% appearing a single time and roughly 4.8% taken by the ten largest. The receptor's source is a human donor in good health. Some clones in this sample may be carry-over from other donors' samples. The chain uses TRBV6-5 and TRBJ2-7; 8 bases are a match to TRBD2. Sequenced input: PBMCs. CDR3 amino acids: CASSSGSGKYEQYF. CDR3 DNA: TGTGCCAGCTCATCCGGTAGCGGGAAGTACGAGCAGTACTTC.